This T cell receptor (beta chain) was sequenced during a study of blood T cells in healthy people across ages. Using a J-beta primer mix together with a sample-barcoded 5' primer, a second PCR was run for roughly 6 to 12 cycles. Each of the cDNA molecules was tagged by a template-switch adaptor with 12 random nucleotides. TCRdb processed the 5' RACE reads anew with MiXCR; each CDR3 protein has one entry. The repertoire holds hundreds of thousands of distinct CDR3 sequences, 25% to 30% seen once, with around 2.9% in the top ten. This clonotype was detected a few times. This sample also appeared in a second study, on T cells of mothers and their children.

The receptor was isolated from a boy aged 5-17 years in good health. The sequenced sample was blood.

CDR3 coding DNA: TGTGCCAGCAGCTTTGGGACAGGGGGCGAGCAGTACTTC. This translates into CASSFGTGGEQYF. The rearrangement links TRBV7-9 to TRBJ2-7; 11 bases agree with TRBD1. V was clipped by 3 bases and J by 6 bases; unmatched bases: 1. Germline lookup yields CDR1 SEHNR and CDR2 FQNEAQ (reference sequence). This CDR3 spans 13 amino acids.